This T cell receptor beta chain was identified in a study of shared clonotypes between healthy human individuals. Overall study results and limits: Tissues were not sampled, only blood, and their repertoires likely differ. Large sequencing depth failed to make sorted-subset sequencing complete, rarefaction showed.

Points on this clone: Its specificity is unknown.

Selected positively for CCR7 and CD45RO-negative, naive CD8 cells excluded terminally differentiated effector memory CD45RA+ cells. Germline CDR1 is MDHEN and CDR2 is SYDVKM. There are 17 residues in the CDR3. The junction had 5 bases not matched to a gene; V was cut back by 5 bases and J by 0 bases. Clones were read by immunoSEQ multiplex PCR, and TCRdb kept only the in-frame ones, dropping some. The data contain around 600,000 clones, approximately 96% of them singletons. This receptor was taken from a young woman in good health. The J gene is TRBJ2-2, the V gene TRBV28; the match to TRBD2 covers 11 bases. The specimen sequenced was naive CD8+ T cells sorted from blood. CDR3 amino acids: CASSLSGLAANTGELFF. The CDR3 nucleotides are TGTGCCAGCAGTCTTTCGGGACTAGCGGCGAACACCGGGGAGCTGTTTTTT.